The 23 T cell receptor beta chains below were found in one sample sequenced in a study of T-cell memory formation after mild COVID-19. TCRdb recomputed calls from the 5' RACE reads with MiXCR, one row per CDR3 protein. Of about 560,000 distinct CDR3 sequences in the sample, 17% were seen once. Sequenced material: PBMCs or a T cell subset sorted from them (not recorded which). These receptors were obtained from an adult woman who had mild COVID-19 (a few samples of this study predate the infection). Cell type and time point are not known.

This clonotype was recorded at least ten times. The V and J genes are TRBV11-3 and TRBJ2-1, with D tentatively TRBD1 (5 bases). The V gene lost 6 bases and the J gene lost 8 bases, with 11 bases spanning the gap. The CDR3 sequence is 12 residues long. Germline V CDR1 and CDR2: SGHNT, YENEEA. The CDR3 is CASSSRGDEQFF. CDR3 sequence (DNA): TGTGCCAGCAGTTCAAGGGGCGATGAGCAGTTCTTC.

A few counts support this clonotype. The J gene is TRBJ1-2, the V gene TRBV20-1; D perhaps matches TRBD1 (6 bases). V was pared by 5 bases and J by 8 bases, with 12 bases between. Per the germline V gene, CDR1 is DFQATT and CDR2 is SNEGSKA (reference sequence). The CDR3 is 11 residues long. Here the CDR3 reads CSAYPGDGYTF. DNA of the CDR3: TGCAGTGCTTACCCAGGGGACGGCTACACCTTC.

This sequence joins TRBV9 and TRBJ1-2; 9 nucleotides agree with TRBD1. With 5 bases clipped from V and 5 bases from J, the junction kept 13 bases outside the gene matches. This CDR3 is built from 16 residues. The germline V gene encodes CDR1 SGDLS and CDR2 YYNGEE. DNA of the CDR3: TGTGCCAGCAGTGTAACGGGACAGGGAGCGGCTTATGGCTACACCTTC. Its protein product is CASSVTGQGAAYGYTF.

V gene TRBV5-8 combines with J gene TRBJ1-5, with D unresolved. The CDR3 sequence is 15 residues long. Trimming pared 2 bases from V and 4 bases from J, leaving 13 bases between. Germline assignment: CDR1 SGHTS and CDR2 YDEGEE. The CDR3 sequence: CASSFPYSGNQPQHF. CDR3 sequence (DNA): TGTGCCAGCAGCTTTCCGTACAGCGGGAATCAGCCCCAGCATTTT.

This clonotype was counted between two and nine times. CDR3 in DNA: TGTGCCAGCAGCCTATCGACCTCACCTAATGAAAAACTGTTTTTT. Translated: CASSLSTSPNEKLFF. The chain recombines TRBV4-2 with TRBJ1-4; unclear D gene. The germline CDR1 and CDR2 sequences are LGHNA and YNFKEQ. CDR3 length: 15 residues. Trimming removed 4 bases at V and 3 bases at J, with 12 bases between.

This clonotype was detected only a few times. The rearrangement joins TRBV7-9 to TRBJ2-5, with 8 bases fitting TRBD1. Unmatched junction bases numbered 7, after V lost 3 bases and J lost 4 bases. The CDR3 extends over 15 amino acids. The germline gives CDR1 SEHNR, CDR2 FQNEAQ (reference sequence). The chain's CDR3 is CASSLTTGGRETQYF. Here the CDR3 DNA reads TGTGCCAGCAGCTTGACAACAGGGGGTCGAGAGACCCAGTACTTC.

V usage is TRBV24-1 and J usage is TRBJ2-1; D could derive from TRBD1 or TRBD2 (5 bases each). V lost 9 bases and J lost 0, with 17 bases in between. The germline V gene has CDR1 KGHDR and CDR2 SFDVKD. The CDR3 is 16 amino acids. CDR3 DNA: TGTGCCACCCGGGGCCGGAATGTTAGCTCCTACAATGAGCAGTTCTTC. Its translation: CATRGRNVSSYNEQFF.

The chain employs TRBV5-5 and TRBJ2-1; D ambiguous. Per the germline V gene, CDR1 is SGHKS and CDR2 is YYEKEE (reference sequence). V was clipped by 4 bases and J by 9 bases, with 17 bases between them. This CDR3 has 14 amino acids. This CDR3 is CASSQDTSVLEQFF. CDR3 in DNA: TGTGCCAGCAGCCAAGATACGAGCGTACTTGAGCAGTTCTTC.

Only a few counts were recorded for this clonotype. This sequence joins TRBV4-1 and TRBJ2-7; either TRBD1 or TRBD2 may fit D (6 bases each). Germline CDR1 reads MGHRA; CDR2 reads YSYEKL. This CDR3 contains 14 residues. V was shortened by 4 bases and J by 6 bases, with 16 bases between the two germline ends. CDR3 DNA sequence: TGCGCCAGCAGCCCCACCTTGGGGGGCTTCGAGCAGTACTTC. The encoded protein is CASSPTLGGFEQYF.

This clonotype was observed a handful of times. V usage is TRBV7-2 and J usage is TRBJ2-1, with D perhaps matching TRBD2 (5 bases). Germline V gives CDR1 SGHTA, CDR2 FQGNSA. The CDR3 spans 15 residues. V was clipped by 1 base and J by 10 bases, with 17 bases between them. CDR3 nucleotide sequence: TGTGCCAGCAGCTTAGTTGCGGGTGCGTCGGGGGAGCAGTTCTTC. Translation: CASSLVAGASGEQFF.

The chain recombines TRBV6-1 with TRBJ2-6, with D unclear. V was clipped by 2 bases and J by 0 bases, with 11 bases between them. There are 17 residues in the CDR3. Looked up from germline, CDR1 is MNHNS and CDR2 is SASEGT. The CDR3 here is CASSEWMAGSGANVLTF. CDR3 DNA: TGTGCCAGCAGTGAATGGATGGCAGGCTCTGGGGCCAACGTCCTGACTTTC.

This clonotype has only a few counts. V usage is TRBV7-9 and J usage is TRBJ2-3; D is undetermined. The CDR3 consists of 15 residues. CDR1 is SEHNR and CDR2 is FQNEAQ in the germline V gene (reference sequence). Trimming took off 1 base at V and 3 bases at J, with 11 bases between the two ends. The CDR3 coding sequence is TGTGCCAGCAGCTTAGTCGGCCCTCCGACAGATACGCAGTATTTT. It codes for CASSLVGPPTDTQYF.

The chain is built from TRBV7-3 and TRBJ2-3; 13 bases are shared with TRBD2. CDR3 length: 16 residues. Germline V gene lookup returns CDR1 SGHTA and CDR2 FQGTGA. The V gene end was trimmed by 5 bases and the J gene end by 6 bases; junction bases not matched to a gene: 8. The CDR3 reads CASSPGLAGAGDTQYF. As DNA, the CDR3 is TGTGCCAGCAGCCCTGGACTAGCGGGGGCCGGGGATACGCAGTATTTT. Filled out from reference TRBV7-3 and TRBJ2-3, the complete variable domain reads GAGVSQTPSNKVTEKGKYVELRCDPISGHTALYWYRQSLGQGPEFLIYFQGTGAADDSGLPNDRFFAVRPEGSVSTLKIQRTERGDSAVYLCASSPGLAGAGDTQYFGPGTRLTVL.

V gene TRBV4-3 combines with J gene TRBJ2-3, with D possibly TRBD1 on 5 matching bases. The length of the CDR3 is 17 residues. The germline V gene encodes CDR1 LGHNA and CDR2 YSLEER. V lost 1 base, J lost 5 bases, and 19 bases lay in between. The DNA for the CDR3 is TGCGCCAGCAGCCAAGCAGACAGAGCCCTAGGTAAAGATACGCAGTATTTT. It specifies CASSQADRALGKDTQYF.

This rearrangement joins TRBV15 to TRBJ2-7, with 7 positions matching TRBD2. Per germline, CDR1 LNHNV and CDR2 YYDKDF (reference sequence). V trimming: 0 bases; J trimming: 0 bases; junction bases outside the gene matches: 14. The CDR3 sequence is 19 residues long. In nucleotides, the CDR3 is TGTGCCACCAGCAGAGACCTTTCCGGGGTCGGGAGGCCCTCCTACGAGCAGTACTTC. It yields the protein CATSRDLSGVGRPSYEQYF.

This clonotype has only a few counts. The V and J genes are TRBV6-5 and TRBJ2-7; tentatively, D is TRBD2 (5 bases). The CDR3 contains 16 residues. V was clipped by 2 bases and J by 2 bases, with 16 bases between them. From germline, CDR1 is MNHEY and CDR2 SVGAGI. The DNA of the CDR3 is TGTGCCAGCAGTTACCGGACGGGCGGGCCGACCTACGAGCAGTACTTC. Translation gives CASSYRTGGPTYEQYF.

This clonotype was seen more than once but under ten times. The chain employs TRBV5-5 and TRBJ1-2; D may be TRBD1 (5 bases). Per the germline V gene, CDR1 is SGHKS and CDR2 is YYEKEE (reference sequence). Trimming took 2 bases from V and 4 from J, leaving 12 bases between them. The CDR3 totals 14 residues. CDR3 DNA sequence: TGTGCCAGCAGCTTATACGCGGACATCTATGGCTACACCTTC. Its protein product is CASSLYADIYGYTF.

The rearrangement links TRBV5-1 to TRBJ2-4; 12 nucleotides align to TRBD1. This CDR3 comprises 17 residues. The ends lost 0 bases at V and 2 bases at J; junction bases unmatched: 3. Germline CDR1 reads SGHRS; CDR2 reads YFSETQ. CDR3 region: CASSLVGDRGPKNIQYF. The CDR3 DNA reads TGCGCCAGCAGCTTGGTTGGGGACAGGGGGCCCAAAAACATTCAGTACTTC.

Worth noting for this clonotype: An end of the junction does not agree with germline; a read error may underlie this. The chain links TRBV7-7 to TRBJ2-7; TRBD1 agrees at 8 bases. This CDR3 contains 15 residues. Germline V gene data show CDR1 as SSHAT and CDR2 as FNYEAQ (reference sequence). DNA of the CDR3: TGTGCTAGCAGCCCCAGGACAGGGTTCGGGTACGAGCAGTACTTC. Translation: CASSPRTGFGYEQYF.

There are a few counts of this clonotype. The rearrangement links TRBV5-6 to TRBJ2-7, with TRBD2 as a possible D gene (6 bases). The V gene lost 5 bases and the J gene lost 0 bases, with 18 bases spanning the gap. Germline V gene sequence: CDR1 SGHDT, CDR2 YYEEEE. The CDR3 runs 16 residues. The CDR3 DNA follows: TGTGCCAGCAGATCCGCATCGGACGGGAGCTCCTACGAGCAGTACTTC. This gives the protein CASRSASDGSSYEQYF.

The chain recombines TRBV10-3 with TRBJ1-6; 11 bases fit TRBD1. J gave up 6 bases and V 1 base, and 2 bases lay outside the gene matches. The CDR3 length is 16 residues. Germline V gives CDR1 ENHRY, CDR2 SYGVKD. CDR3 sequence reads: CAISEWGTGGNSPLHF. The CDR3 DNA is TGTGCCATCAGTGAGTGGGGGACAGGGGGTAATTCACCCCTCCACTTT.

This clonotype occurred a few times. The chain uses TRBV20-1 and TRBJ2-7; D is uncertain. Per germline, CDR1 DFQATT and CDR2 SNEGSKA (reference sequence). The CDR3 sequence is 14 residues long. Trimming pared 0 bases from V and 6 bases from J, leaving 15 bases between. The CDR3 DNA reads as TGCAGTGCTAGAGAAATCGGCGGTGTCGGCGAGCAGTACTTC. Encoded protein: CSAREIGGVGEQYF.

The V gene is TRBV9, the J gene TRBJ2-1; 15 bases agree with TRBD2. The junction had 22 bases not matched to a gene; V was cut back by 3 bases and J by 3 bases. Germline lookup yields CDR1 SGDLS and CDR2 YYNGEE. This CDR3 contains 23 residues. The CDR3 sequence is CASSASGTSGRRNTLSGYNEQFF. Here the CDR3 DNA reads TGTGCCAGCAGCGCTTCCGGGACTAGCGGGAGGAGAAACACATTAAGTGGCTACAATGAGCAGTTCTTC.